Given below is one T cell receptor beta chain in context. This sample is part of a study of T cell changes during pregnancy in multiple sclerosis. Trimming cost V 5 bases and J 3 bases; bases outside gene matches: 11. Germline V CDR1 and CDR2: MDHEN, SYDVKM. This CDR3 comprises 16 residues. Clones were read by immunoSEQ multiplex PCR, and TCRdb kept only the in-frame ones, dropping some. Of about 64,000 clones detected, roughly 90% appear once; the ten largest clones hold more than 1.2%. The rearrangement uses TRBV28 and TRBJ2-3, with 7 bases aligning to TRBD2. The TCR was taken from a female donor with multiple sclerosis, enrolled in a pregnancy study. This material consisted of peripheral blood, taken in the second trimester of pregnancy. In nucleotides, the CDR3 is TGTGCCAGCAGTCCCCCTCCGGGGGGAGGGACAGATACGCAGTATTTT. Translated: CASSPPPGGGTDTQYF.